The 30 T cell receptor beta chains below come from one sample, sequenced in a study of blood T cell repertoires in COVID-19. The method was immunoSEQ multiplex PCR; TCRdb's version includes in-frame clones alone and lacks a portion of them. The table includes approximately 210,000 clones, roughly 81% detected once. The sample comprised peripheral blood. These receptors all come from a woman aged 50 to 60 with active or convalescent COVID-19.

The rearrangement uses TRBV3-1 (or the pseudogene TRBV3-2) and TRBJ2-5; no clear D. The CDR3 covers 13 residues. Trimming cost V 4 bases and J 0 bases, with 6 bases left between them. Germline CDR1 is LGHDT and CDR2 is YNNKEL (reference sequence). CDR3 residues: CASSPRNQETQYF. The DNA for the CDR3 is TGTGCCAGCAGCCCGAGGAACCAAGAGACCCAGTACTTC.

The chain uses TRBV12-3 or TRBV12-4 and TRBJ1-6; 7 positions match TRBD1. The CDR3 consists of 13 residues. V lost 6 bases, J lost 9 bases, and 5 bases stayed unmatched. CDR3 loop: CASSPPGGSPLHF. As DNA, the CDR3 is TGTGCCAGCAGCCCCCCAGGGGGTTCACCCCTCCACTTT.

The chain joins TRBV7-9 to TRBJ1-2; TRBD1 is a possible D gene (6 bases). CDR3 length: 14 amino acids. Trimming shortened V by 5 bases and J by 6 bases, and 16 bases separated the two germline ends. The germline CDR1 and CDR2 sequences are SEHNR and FQNEAQ (reference sequence). The CDR3 here is CASSLRGTENGYTF. The CDR3 coding sequence is TGTGCCAGCAGCCTTAGGGGGACGGAAAATGGCTACACCTTC.

This chain joins TRBV15 and TRBJ2-3, with no clear D. CDR3 length equals 14 residues. Per the germline V gene, CDR1 is LNHNV and CDR2 is YYDKDF (reference sequence). V was shortened by 0 bases and J by 5 bases, with 9 bases between the two germline ends. The CDR3 region has the DNA TGTGCCACCAGCAGAGATAGTAGTGGAGATACGCAGTATTTT. Translated, it gives CATSRDSSGDTQYF.

This rearrangement joins TRBV6-5 to TRBJ2-6; perhaps TRBD1 as D (5 bases). The CDR3 contains 15 residues. V was pared by 2 bases and J by 2 bases, with 7 bases between. CDR1 MNHEY and CDR2 SVGAGI come from the germline V gene. As DNA, the CDR3 is TGTGCCAGCAGTTACGGGGCTCCTGGGGCCAACGTCCTGACTTTC. It is translated as CASSYGAPGANVLTF.

This sequence joins TRBV10-3 and TRBJ2-3; 7 nucleotides align to TRBD1. Per the germline V gene, CDR1 is ENHRY and CDR2 is SYGVKD. J was trimmed by 5 bases and V by 7 bases; bases with no gene match: 9. This CDR3 comprises 14 residues. The DNA for the CDR3 is TGTGCCATCAAGTCCGGGACAGTAGGAGATACGCAGTATTTT. It yields the protein CAIKSGTVGDTQYF.

The chain is built from TRBV18 and TRBJ2-1; the D gene is possibly TRBD2 (6 bases). Trimming took 6 bases from V and 7 from J, leaving 13 bases between them. The CDR3 contains 13 residues. The germline gives CDR1 KGHSH, CDR2 LQKENI. The CDR3 region has the DNA TGTGCCAGCTCGACGACTAGTAGAAATGAGCAGTTCTTC. Protein: CASSTTSRNEQFF.

This chain joins TRBV12-3 or TRBV12-4 and TRBJ1-1; D is unresolved. With 5 bases removed from V and 6 bases from J, the gap between germline ends came to 7 bases. The CDR3 is 11 amino acids. CDR3 protein: CASSAGAEAFF. In DNA form, the CDR3 reads TGTGCCAGCAGTGCCGGGGCTGAAGCTTTCTTT.

The J gene is TRBJ2-1, the V gene TRBV29-1, with 11 bases matching TRBD2. Germline loops: CDR1 SQVTM, CDR2 ANQGSEA. The CDR3 has 18 residues. Trimming took 0 bases from V and 6 from J; bases not matched to a gene: 13. This CDR3 is CSVEERLAGGRVGNEQFF. The CDR3 DNA is TGCAGCGTTGAAGAGCGGCTAGCGGGAGGTCGAGTCGGCAATGAGCAGTTCTTC.

The chain has TRBV28 and TRBJ1-5; 7 nucleotides line up with TRBD1. Germline V gives CDR1 MDHEN, CDR2 SYDVKM. The CDR3 runs to 15 residues. V was pared by 5 bases and J by 9 bases, with 13 bases of the junction left unmatched. CDR3 nucleotide sequence: TGTGCCAGCAGTCCCCGGGACAGAACTGAGGGGCCCCAGCATTTT. This codes for CASSPRDRTEGPQHF.

In regard to this clone: This may be a read error, as it is one base from a much larger clone. The chain uses TRBV5-4 and TRBJ1-2; TRBD1 is a possible D gene (6 bases). V lost 0 bases to trimming and J lost 0 bases, with 6 bases between them. This CDR3 is built from 14 residues. The V gene's germline CDR1 is SGHNT and CDR2 YYREEE (reference sequence). CDR3 sequence: CASSLGTANYGYTF. CDR3 coding DNA: TGTGCCAGCAGCTTGGGGACAGCTAACTATGGCTACACCTTC. Using reference TRBV5-4 and TRBJ1-2 for the parts outside the CDR3, the full variable domain is ETGVTQSPTHLIKTRGQQVTLRCSSQSGHNTVSWYQQALGQGPQFIFQYYREEENGRGNFPPRFSGLQFPNYSSELNVNALELDDSALYLCASSLGTANYGYTFGSGTRLTVV.

J is TRBJ1-1 and V is TRBV29-1; 11 bases fit TRBD1. V lost 4 bases, J lost 0 bases, and 10 bases stayed unmatched. This CDR3 region has 17 residues. CDR1 and CDR2 from the germline V gene are SQVTM and ANQGSEA. CDR3 region: CSVARDRGNFMNTEAFF. The CDR3 region has the DNA TGCAGCGTTGCCCGGGACAGGGGGAACTTCATGAACACTGAAGCTTTCTTT.

This clone was detected only a few times. This sequence joins TRBV5-1 and TRBJ2-2; D gene ambiguous. The length of the CDR3 is 14 residues. Trimming pared 5 bases from V and 6 bases from J, leaving 14 bases between. CDR1 and CDR2 (germline): SGHRS, YFSETQ. The CDR3 protein is CASRRDDFAGELFF. The CDR3 DNA sequence: TGCGCCAGCAGGCGTGATGATTTTGCCGGGGAGCTGTTTTTT.

The chain carries TRBV7-2 and TRBJ1-2, with TRBD1 matching over 7 bases. The CDR3 is made up of 15 amino acids. Trimming cost V 1 base and J 4 bases; bases outside gene matches: 6. The germline V gene encodes CDR1 SGHTA and CDR2 FQGNSA. The CDR3 nucleotides are TGTGCCAGCAGCTTAGTGGACAGGCCGATCTATGGCTACACCTTC. Residues: CASSLVDRPIYGYTF.

This sequence joins TRBV27 and TRBJ1-4, with unresolved D. The V gene lost 6 bases and the J gene lost 5 bases, with 10 bases spanning the gap. Germline V gene lookup returns CDR1 MNHEY and CDR2 SMNVEV (reference sequence). The CDR3 has 13 residues. The CDR3: CASRRAPNEKLFF. DNA for the CDR3: TGTGCCAGCAGGAGGGCCCCCAATGAAAAACTGTTTTTT.

Written as DNA, the CDR3 is TGTGCCAGCAGCTACCGGGGCGGGAGCTCCTACGAGCAGTACGTC. Translating it yields CASSYRGGSSYEQYV. The J gene is TRBJ2-7, the V gene TRBV7-2; TRBD2 matches at 7 bases. After removal of 4 bases from V and 0 bases from J, the junction contained 6 bases not matched to a gene. Germline lookup yields CDR1 SGHTA and CDR2 FQGNSA. The CDR3 totals 15 residues.

The rearrangement uses TRBV28 and TRBJ1-5; D is uncertain. Germline assignment: CDR1 MDHEN and CDR2 SYDVKM. V was cut by 4 bases and J by 5 bases, with 12 bases left in between. The CDR3 is 14 amino acids. The CDR3 DNA reads as TGTGCCAGCAGTTGGAGGTTTCCCGATCAGCCCCAGCATTTT. Translating gives CASSWRFPDQPQHF.

This chain connects TRBV11-2 to TRBJ1-2; D not certain. The length of the CDR3 is 14 residues. V gave up 5 bases and J gave up 6 bases, with 16 bases separating them. In germline, CDR1 is SGHAT, CDR2 FQNNGV. CDR3 protein: CASSDGGSLHGYTF. The DNA of the CDR3 is TGTGCCAGCAGCGACGGAGGCAGTCTCCATGGCTACACCTTC.

This chain links TRBV3-1 (or the pseudogene TRBV3-2) with TRBJ2-1; 7 positions match TRBD1. Germline CDR1 LGHDT, CDR2 YNNKEL (reference sequence). The CDR3 extends over 13 amino acids. V shed 1 base and J 7 bases; nucleotides not matched to a gene: 1. CDR3 residues: CASSQAGGNEQFF. CDR3 coding DNA: TGTGCCAGCAGCCAAGCAGGGGGAAATGAGCAGTTCTTC.

This clone came up once. The rearrangement links TRBV12-3 or TRBV12-4 to TRBJ2-2; D unclear. This CDR3 region has 11 residues. Deletions cut 8 bases from V and 2 bases from J, with 3 bases between. Written as DNA, the CDR3 is TGTGCCAGCCTCAACACCGGGGAGCTGTTTTTT. This sequence encodes CASLNTGELFF.

This clone occurred once. The rearrangement links TRBV5-4 to TRBJ2-7, with D perhaps matching TRBD1 (6 bases). Germline CDR1 reads SGHNT; CDR2 reads YYREEE (reference sequence). Trimming left V 3 bases short and J 6 bases short, with 19 bases between. The CDR3 has 15 residues. In DNA, the CDR3 is TGTGCCAGCAGCTCCCCGGCCCACCAGACAGGCGAGCAGTACTTC. As protein: CASSSPAHQTGEQYF. The whole variable domain, filled in from reference TRBV5-4 and TRBJ2-7, reads ETGVTQSPTHLIKTRGQQVTLRCSSQSGHNTVSWYQQALGQGPQFIFQYYREEENGRGNFPPRFSGLQFPNYSSELNVNALELDDSALYLCASSSPAHQTGEQYFGPGTRLTVT.

This clone was counted only a few times. V gene TRBV19 combines with J gene TRBJ2-1, with D perhaps matching TRBD2 (6 bases). There are 16 residues in the CDR3. Deletions cut 3 bases from V and 5 bases from J, with 17 bases between. CDR1 LNHDA and CDR2 SQIVND come from the germline V gene (reference sequence). The CDR3 spells CASSIGRGGLHNEQFF. Written as DNA, the CDR3 is TGTGCCAGTAGTATCGGTCGTGGGGGACTGCACAATGAGCAGTTCTTC.

This clone was observed a few times. The J gene is TRBJ1-2, the V gene TRBV7-9, with D possibly matching TRBD1 (5 bases). The germline V gene has CDR1 SEHNR and CDR2 FQNEAQ (reference sequence). The ends were cut back, 5 bases at V and 1 base at J, with 14 bases in the middle. The CDR3 is 15 amino acids. CDR3 DNA sequence: TGTGCCAGCAGCAAGGACATTACTCTTAACTATGGCTACACCTTC. This gives the protein CASSKDITLNYGYTF. Complete variable domain (other parts from reference TRBV7-9 and TRBJ1-2): DTGVSQNPRHKITKRGQNVTFRCDPISEHNRLYWYRQTLGQGPEFLTYFQNEAQLEKSRLLSDRFSAERPKGSFSTLEIQRTEQGDSAMYLCASSKDITLNYGYTFGSGTRLTVV.

This clone is a singleton in its sample. The rearrangement uses TRBV7-6 and TRBJ1-3, with 7 bases fitting TRBD1. V gave up 1 base and J gave up 3 bases; unmatched junction bases: 3. The CDR3 is 15 amino acids. Germline V gene data show CDR1 as SGHVS and CDR2 as FNYEAQ. CDR3 protein: CASSLGGQFGNTIYF. CDR3 sequence (DNA): TGTGCCAGCAGCTTAGGGGGACAGTTTGGAAACACCATATATTTT.

The V gene is TRBV28, the J gene TRBJ1-5; no reliable D call. Trimming cost V 3 bases and J 0 bases, with 9 bases left between them. Germline V gene lookup returns CDR1 MDHEN and CDR2 SYDVKM. The CDR3 runs to 15 residues. CDR3 nucleotides: TGTGCCAGCAGTTTTACAGATTATAGCAATCAGCCCCAGCATTTT. Encoded protein: CASSFTDYSNQPQHF.

A single count supports this clone. V is TRBV24-1 and J is TRBJ1-2; D is perhaps TRBD1 (5 bases). CDR1 is KGHDR, CDR2 SFDVKD, per germline. With 6 bases removed from V and 4 bases from J, the gap between germline ends came to 8 bases. This CDR3 has 12 residues. This CDR3 reads CATSSGFYGYTF. CDR3 in DNA: TGTGCCACCAGTTCAGGGTTCTATGGCTACACCTTC.

The chain recombines TRBV19 with TRBJ1-5; 10 bases line up with TRBD1. This CDR3 is built from 14 residues. Germline CDR1 LNHDA, CDR2 SQIVND (reference sequence). V trimming: 3 bases; J trimming: 6 bases; junction bases outside the gene matches: 2. CDR3 sequence (DNA): TGTGCCAGTAGTATGACAGGGGGCACTCAGCCCCAGCATTTT. It translates to CASSMTGGTQPQHF.

The genes are TRBV28 and TRBJ2-3; D unclear. The CDR3 runs 14 residues. Germline assignment: CDR1 MDHEN and CDR2 SYDVKM. Trimming pared 1 base from V and 8 bases from J, leaving 13 bases between. CDR3 coding DNA: TGTGCCAGCAGTTTATCTCCCTTACTGTCTACGCAGTATTTT. Translation: CASSLSPLLSTQYF.

This sequence joins TRBV15 and TRBJ2-7, with 15 bases fitting TRBD2. Germline V gene lookup returns CDR1 LNHNV and CDR2 YYDKDF (reference sequence). The trim removed 9 bases at V and 5 bases at J, leaving 8 bases unmatched. This CDR3 region has 15 residues. The CDR3: CATLGTSGRMDEQYF. As DNA, the CDR3 is TGTGCCACACTCGGGACTAGCGGGAGGATGGACGAGCAGTACTTC.

The chain's CDR3 is CASSQDRSYGYTF. CDR3 coding DNA: TGTGCCAGCAGCCAGGACAGATCCTATGGCTACACCTTC. The gene calls are TRBV11-2 and TRBJ1-2; D may be TRBD1 (6 bases). This CDR3 is built from 13 residues. Deletions cut 5 bases from V and 4 bases from J, with 11 bases between. Germline V gene data show CDR1 as SGHAT and CDR2 as FQNNGV.